These 21 T cell receptor beta chains were sequenced from one sample in a study of a mutant IDH1 vaccine in newly diagnosed glioma. These receptors have no identified antigens. Libraries were prepared by immunoSEQ multiplex PCR; TCRdb keeps only in-frame clonotypes and omits some of them. This sample yields about 26,000 clones, of which less than 85% are seen a single time; roughly 30% belongs to the top ten. Time point denoted: week 35, safety follow-up. It was 300 ug of mutant IDH1 20-mer peptide that made up each vaccine dose, given with topical imiquimod. This sample comprised PBMCs, obtained from a glioma patient whose treatment included an IDH1 peptide vaccine. These receptors were collected from a man aged 30-40 years with glioma.

V and J are TRBV29-1 and TRBJ1-2, with a possible D match to TRBD1 (5 bases). The CDR3 is 12 amino acids. V lost 6 bases and J 7 bases, leaving 15 bases between the germline ends. Germline lookup yields CDR1 SQVTM and CDR2 ANQGSEA. The CDR3 DNA reads as TGCAGCGTGCATGGGGGTGAGGGTGGCTACACCTTC. It codes for CSVHGGEGGYTF.

The sample holds a few counts of this clone. V is TRBV2 and J is TRBJ2-5; D remains unclear. This CDR3 has 13 residues. The germline V gene has CDR1 SNHLY and CDR2 FYNNEI. The V gene lost 1 base and the J gene lost 2 bases, with 5 bases spanning the gap. The CDR3 reads CASSEDSQETQYF. CDR3 coding DNA: TGTGCCAGCAGTGAAGACAGTCAAGAGACCCAGTACTTC.

The V and J genes are TRBV7-9 and TRBJ2-5; TRBD2 agrees at 8 bases. The ends lost 4 bases at V and 2 bases at J; junction bases unmatched: 18. The CDR3 has 19 residues. Germline V CDR1 and CDR2: SEHNR, FQNEAQ (reference sequence). In DNA, the CDR3 is TGTGCCAGCAGCTCAAGGGCGGGGGGATTGGTAGCGCCTCAAGAGACCCAGTACTTC. This sequence encodes CASSSRAGGLVAPQETQYF. Together with reference TRBV7-9 and TRBJ2-5, the CDR3 gives the full variable domain: DTGVSQNPRHKITKRGQNVTFRCDPISEHNRLYWYRQTLGQGPEFLTYFQNEAQLEKSRLLSDRFSAERPKGSFSTLEIQRTEQGDSAMYLCASSSRAGGLVAPQETQYFGPGTRLLVL.

V usage is TRBV6-5 and J usage is TRBJ1-2, with no clear D. Trimming removed 0 bases from V and 5 bases from J, with 13 bases in between. The CDR3 totals 15 residues. In germline, CDR1 is MNHEY, CDR2 SVGAGI. CDR3: CASSYSSGPPYGYTF. The CDR3 coding sequence is TGTGCCAGCAGTTACTCCTCCGGGCCCCCATATGGCTACACCTTC.

The chain combines TRBV6-1 with TRBJ2-2; 9 nucleotides agree with TRBD1. V gave up 5 bases and J gave up 6 bases; unmatched junction bases: 7. Looked up from germline, CDR1 is MNHNS and CDR2 is SASEGT. CDR3 length: 15 residues. Here the CDR3 reads CASSNTGTGSGELFF. In nucleotides, the CDR3 is TGTGCCAGCAGTAATACCGGGACAGGGTCCGGGGAGCTGTTTTTT.

The CDR3 protein is CASSIGSRGLSNTEAFF. In DNA form, the CDR3 reads TGCGCCAGCAGCATCGGGTCCAGGGGGTTATCGAACACTGAAGCTTTCTTT. The chain is built from TRBV5-1 and TRBJ1-1, with TRBD1 identical over 7 bases. Germline-derived CDR1 and CDR2 are SGHRS and YFSETQ. V gave up 4 bases and J gave up 1 base; unmatched junction bases: 13. The CDR3 contains 17 residues. Full variable domain (remainder filled in from reference TRBV5-1 and TRBJ1-1): KAGVTQTPRYLIKTRGQQVTLSCSPISGHRSVSWYQQTPGQGLQFLFEYFSETQRNKGNFPGRFSGRQFSNSRSEMNVSTLELGDSALYLCASSIGSRGLSNTEAFFGQGTRLTVV.

This clone appeared a single time. The V call is TRBV7-2, the J call TRBJ1-2; TRBD1 is a possible D gene (5 bases). CDR1 is SGHTA, CDR2 FQGNSA, per germline. The V end was cut by 5 bases, the J end by 11 bases, with 21 bases between. The CDR3 runs 14 residues. The CDR3, as DNA: TGTGCCAGCAGCCCAGTAGTGGGGGACGCGTTATACACCTTC. Its protein is CASSPVVGDALYTF.

The chain carries TRBV6-6 and TRBJ2-3; the match to TRBD1 covers 7 bases. Losses at the gene ends were 6 bases for V and 3 bases for J; bases not matched to a gene: 9. There are 15 residues in the CDR3. CDR1 is MNHNY, CDR2 SVGAGI, per germline (reference sequence). The CDR3 reads CASSLQGPDTDTQYF. The DNA for the CDR3 is TGTGCCAGCAGCCTACAGGGGCCCGATACAGATACGCAGTATTTT.

The J gene is TRBJ1-2, the V gene TRBV15; no reliable D call. The CDR3 spans 13 residues. With 0 bases removed from V and 8 bases from J, the gap between germline ends came to 10 bases. The germline gives CDR1 LNHNV, CDR2 YYDKDF (reference sequence). CDR3 region: CATSRDTAGGYTF. The CDR3, as DNA: TGTGCCACCAGCAGAGATACGGCAGGCGGCTACACCTTC.

This clone was observed a handful of times. The chain joins TRBV28 to TRBJ1-5; 10 bases are shared with TRBD1. The CDR3 is made up of 14 amino acids. Losses at the gene ends were 5 bases for V and 7 bases for J; bases not matched to a gene: 5. Germline V lookup: CDR1 MDHEN, CDR2 SYDVKM. The DNA for the CDR3 is TGTGCCAGCAGTCCTTCGGACAGGGGGCAGCCCCAGCATTTT. It yields the protein CASSPSDRGQPQHF.

The genes are TRBV30 and TRBJ2-3, with a possible D match to TRBD2 (6 bases). This CDR3 is 13 amino acids long. CDR1 is GTSNPN, CDR2 SVGIG, per germline (reference sequence). Trimming cost V 0 bases and J 4 bases, with 8 bases left between them. CDR3 amino acids: CAWSVGGADTQYF. The CDR3 DNA sequence: TGTGCCTGGAGTGTCGGGGGAGCAGATACGCAGTATTTT.

J is TRBJ1-2 and V is TRBV6-1; D not resolved. Germline CDR1 is MNHNS and CDR2 is SASEGT. The ends were cut back, 1 base at V and 4 bases at J, with 7 bases in the middle. The CDR3 has 13 amino acids. The CDR3 DNA reads as TGTGCCAGCAGTGAAGAGCTACTCTATGGCTACACCTTC. Its translation: CASSEELLYGYTF.

This chain links TRBV30 with TRBJ1-5; D gene uncertain. The CDR3 contains 12 residues. V gave up 0 bases and J gave up 2 bases, with 2 bases separating them. Germline CDR1 reads GTSNPN; CDR2 reads SVGIG (reference sequence). This CDR3 is CAWSVGNQPQHF. For the CDR3, the DNA is TGTGCCTGGAGTGTGGGCAATCAGCCCCAGCATTTT.

The chain joins TRBV7-8 to TRBJ1-2; 7 bases match TRBD1. CDR1 is SGHVS, CDR2 FQNEAQ, per germline. The CDR3 is made up of 15 amino acids. Unmatched junction bases numbered 9, after V lost 5 bases and J lost 3 bases. Written as DNA, the CDR3 is TGTGCCAGCAGCCCTTACCGGGACAGATACTATGGCTACACCTTC. It yields the protein CASSPYRDRYYGYTF. Complete variable domain (other parts from reference TRBV7-8 and TRBJ1-2): GAGVSQSPRYKVAKRGQDVALRCDPISGHVSLFWYQQALGQGPEFLTYFQNEAQLDKSGLPSDRFFAERPEGSVSTLKIQRTQQEDSAVYLCASSPYRDRYYGYTFGSGTRLTVV.

The chain carries TRBV10-3 and TRBJ2-1, with 7 bases fitting TRBD2. The CDR3 totals 16 residues. With V trimmed by 3 bases and J by 2 bases, 7 bases remained unmatched. Germline V gene sequence: CDR1 ENHRY, CDR2 SYGVKD. CDR3: CAISDRAGVTYNEQFF. The DNA for the CDR3 is TGTGCCATCAGTGACCGGGCGGGAGTTACCTACAATGAGCAGTTCTTC.

The chain uses TRBV27 and TRBJ2-2, with TRBD1 matching 10 bases. The germline V gene has CDR1 MNHEY and CDR2 SMNVEV (reference sequence). The V gene end was trimmed by 5 bases and the J gene end by 3 bases; junction bases not matched to a gene: 9. The CDR3 is 17 residues long. This CDR3 reads CASSRGTGDGYTGELFF. The CDR3 nucleotides read TGTGCCAGCAGTAGAGGGACAGGGGATGGGTACACCGGGGAGCTGTTTTTT.

V usage is TRBV27 and J usage is TRBJ2-1, with 9 bases matching TRBD2. The trim removed 4 bases at V and 8 bases at J, leaving 12 bases unmatched. The CDR3 loop spans 16 amino acids. Germline loops: CDR1 MNHEY, CDR2 SMNVEV (reference sequence). DNA of the CDR3: TGTGCCAGCAGTTCTACCGGGACTAGCTTGTTCGATGAGCAGTTCTTC. Translating it yields CASSSTGTSLFDEQFF.

The genes are TRBV6-5 and TRBJ2-1, with 10 positions matching TRBD2. CDR1 and CDR2 from the germline V gene are MNHEY and SVGAGI. This CDR3 is 15 amino acids long. V lost 8 bases to trimming and J lost 1 base; unmatched junction nucleotides: 5. The CDR3 DNA follows: TGTGCCAGCGGGCGTAGCGGGAGGTCCTACAATGAGCAGTTCTTC. Its protein product is CASGRSGRSYNEQFF.

The chain employs TRBV29-1 and TRBJ1-5; TRBD1 agrees at 9 bases. The V gene's germline CDR1 is SQVTM and CDR2 ANQGSEA. The V segment lost 7 bases and the J segment 4 bases; nucleotides outside the gene matches: 5. The CDR3 consists of 13 residues. The CDR3 DNA is TGCAGCGCTGGACAGGGGCTAAATCAGCCCCAGCATTTT. Translation gives CSAGQGLNQPQHF. The variable domain in full, completed from reference TRBV29-1 and TRBJ1-5, reads SAVISQKPSRDICQRGTSLTIQCQVDSQVTMMFWYRQQPGQSLTLIATANQGSEATYESGFVIDKFPISRPNLTFSTLTVSNMSPEDSSIYLCSAGQGLNQPQHFGDGTRLSIL.

The chain carries TRBV19 and TRBJ1-5; D gene ambiguous. Trimming removed 3 bases at V and 6 bases at J, with 6 bases between. The germline CDR1 and CDR2 sequences are LNHDA and SQIVND (reference sequence). The CDR3 is made up of 12 amino acids. This chain's CDR3 is CASSIGGQPQHF. DNA for the CDR3: TGTGCCAGTAGTATCGGCGGTCAGCCCCAGCATTTT.

The chain carries TRBV10-3 and TRBJ1-4; tentative D call: TRBD1 (5 bases). V was shortened by 3 bases and J by 5 bases, with 13 bases between the two germline ends. The CDR3 runs 15 residues. Germline lookup yields CDR1 ENHRY and CDR2 SYGVKD. This CDR3 reads CAISEGDGKNEKLFF. The CDR3 bases are TGTGCCATCAGTGAAGGGGACGGAAAGAATGAAAAACTGTTTTTT.